The sequence of this T cell receptor beta chain was determined in a study of OX40 agonist ivuxolimab in advanced cancers. As for the study in general: Intravenous ivuxolimab at 0.01 to 10 mg/kg was given to patients every 2 weeks.

The germline CDR1 and CDR2 sequences are MDHEN and SYDVKM. The CDR3 runs to 10 residues. V gave up 10 bases and J gave up 4 bases, with 4 bases separating them. Notes on this clone: This CDR3 is also generated by other DNA sequences in the sample.

The method was immunoSEQ multiplex PCR; TCRdb's version includes in-frame clones alone and lacks a portion of them. The data contain about 93,000 clones, under 95% of them singletons. The chain carries TRBV28 and TRBJ2-2; D not resolved. The sequencing here drew on CD4+ or CD8+ T cells sorted from blood, taken in a trial of the OX40 agonist ivuxolimab. This sequence was found in an adult with an advanced solid tumor such as melanoma, head and neck, liver or kidney cancer. CDR3 protein: CATSTGELFF. The CDR3 DNA sequence: TGTGCCACCTCCACCGGGGAGCTGTTTTTT.